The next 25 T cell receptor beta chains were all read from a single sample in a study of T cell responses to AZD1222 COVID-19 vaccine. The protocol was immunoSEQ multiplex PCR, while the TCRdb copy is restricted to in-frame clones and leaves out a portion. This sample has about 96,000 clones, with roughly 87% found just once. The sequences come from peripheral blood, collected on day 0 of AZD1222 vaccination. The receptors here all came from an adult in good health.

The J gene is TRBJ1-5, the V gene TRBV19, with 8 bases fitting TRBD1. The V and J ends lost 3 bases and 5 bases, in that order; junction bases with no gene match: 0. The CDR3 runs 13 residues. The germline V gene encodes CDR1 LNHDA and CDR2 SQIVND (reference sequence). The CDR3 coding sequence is TGTGCCAGTAGTATGACAGGGGATCAGCCCCAGCATTTT. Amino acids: CASSMTGDQPQHF.

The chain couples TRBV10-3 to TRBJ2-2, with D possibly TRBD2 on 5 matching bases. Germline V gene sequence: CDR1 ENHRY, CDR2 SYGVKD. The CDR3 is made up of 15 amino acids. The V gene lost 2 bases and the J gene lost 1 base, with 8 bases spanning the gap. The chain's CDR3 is CAISEEGLNTGELFF. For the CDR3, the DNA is TGTGCCATCAGTGAGGAGGGCCTGAACACCGGGGAGCTGTTTTTT.

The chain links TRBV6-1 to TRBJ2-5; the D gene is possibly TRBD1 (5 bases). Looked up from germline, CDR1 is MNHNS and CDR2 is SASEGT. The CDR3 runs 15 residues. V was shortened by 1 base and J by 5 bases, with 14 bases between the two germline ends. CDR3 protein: CASSEGLGQWETQYF. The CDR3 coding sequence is TGTGCCAGCAGTGAAGGGCTAGGACAATGGGAGACCCAGTACTTC.

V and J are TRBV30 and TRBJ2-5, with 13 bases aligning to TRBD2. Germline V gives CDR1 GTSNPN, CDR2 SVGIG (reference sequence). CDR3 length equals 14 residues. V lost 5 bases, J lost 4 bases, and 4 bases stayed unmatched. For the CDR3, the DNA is TGTGCCTGGGAACTAGCGGGGGGGCGAGAGACCCAGTACTTC. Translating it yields CAWELAGGRETQYF.

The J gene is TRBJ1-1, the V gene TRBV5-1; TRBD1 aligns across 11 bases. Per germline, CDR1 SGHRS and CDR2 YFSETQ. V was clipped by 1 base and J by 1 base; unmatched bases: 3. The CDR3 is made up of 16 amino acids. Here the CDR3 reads CASSLIGTGGNTEAFF. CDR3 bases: TGCGCCAGCAGCTTGATCGGGACAGGGGGGAACACTGAAGCTTTCTTT.

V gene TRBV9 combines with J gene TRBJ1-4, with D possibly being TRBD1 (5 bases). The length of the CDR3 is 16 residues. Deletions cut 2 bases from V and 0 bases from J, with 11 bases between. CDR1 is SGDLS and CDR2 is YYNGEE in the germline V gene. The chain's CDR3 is CASSVLGGSTNEKLFF. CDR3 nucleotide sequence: TGTGCCAGCAGCGTCCTTGGGGGGTCAACTAATGAAAAACTGTTTTTT.

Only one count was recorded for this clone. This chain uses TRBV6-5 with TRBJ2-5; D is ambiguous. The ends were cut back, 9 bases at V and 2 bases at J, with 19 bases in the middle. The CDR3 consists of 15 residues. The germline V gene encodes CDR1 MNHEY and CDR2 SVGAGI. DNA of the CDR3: TGTGCCAGTTCGTCTCAACATGGGCGTCAAGAGACCCAGTACTTC. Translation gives CASSSQHGRQETQYF.

The CDR3 loop reads CASSARAGAQHF. For the CDR3, the DNA is TGTGCCAGCAGCGCCCGGGCTGGGGCCCAGCATTTT. The chain joins TRBV14 to TRBJ1-5; D is ambiguous. Germline V gives CDR1 SGHDN, CDR2 FVKESK. V was clipped by 5 bases and J by 11 bases, with 13 bases between them. This CDR3 comprises 12 residues. Full variable domain (rest looked up from reference TRBV14 and TRBJ1-5): EAGVTQFPSHSVIEKGQTVTLRCDPISGHDNLYWYRRVMGKEIKFLLHFVKESKQDESGMPNNRFLAERTGGTYSTLKVQPAELEDSGVYFCASSARAGAQHFGDGTRLSIL.

The chain's CDR3 is CASSLIKGVGAQTEAFF. In nucleotides, the CDR3 is TGTGCCAGCAGCTTAATCAAGGGAGTAGGGGCACAGACTGAAGCTTTCTTT. The gene calls are TRBV7-8 and TRBJ1-1, with D possibly being TRBD1 (5 bases). With 2 bases removed from V and 5 bases from J, the gap between germline ends came to 21 bases. The CDR3 has 17 amino acids. CDR1 is SGHVS, CDR2 FQNEAQ, per germline.

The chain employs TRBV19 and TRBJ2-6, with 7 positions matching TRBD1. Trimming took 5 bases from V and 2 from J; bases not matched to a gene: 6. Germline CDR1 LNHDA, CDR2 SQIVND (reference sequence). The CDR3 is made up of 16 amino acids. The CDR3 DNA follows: TGTGCCAGTAGTCCCGACAGGGCCACTGGGGCCAACGTCCTGACTTTC. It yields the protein CASSPDRATGANVLTF.

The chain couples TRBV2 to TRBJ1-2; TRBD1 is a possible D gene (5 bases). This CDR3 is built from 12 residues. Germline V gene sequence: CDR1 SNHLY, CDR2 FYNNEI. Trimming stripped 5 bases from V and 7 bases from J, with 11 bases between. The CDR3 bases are TGTGCCAGCAGTACCACAGGTGTTGGCTACACCTTC. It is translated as CASSTTGVGYTF.

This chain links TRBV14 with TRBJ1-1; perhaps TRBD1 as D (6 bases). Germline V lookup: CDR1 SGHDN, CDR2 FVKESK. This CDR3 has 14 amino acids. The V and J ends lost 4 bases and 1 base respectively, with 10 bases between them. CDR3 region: CASSPKDRNTEAFF. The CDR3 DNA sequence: TGTGCCAGCAGCCCAAAGGACAGGAACACTGAAGCTTTCTTT.

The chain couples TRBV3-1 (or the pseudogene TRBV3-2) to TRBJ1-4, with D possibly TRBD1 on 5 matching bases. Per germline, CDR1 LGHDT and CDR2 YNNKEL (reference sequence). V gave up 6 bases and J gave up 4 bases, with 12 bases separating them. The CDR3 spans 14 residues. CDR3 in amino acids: CASSQRGSNEKLFF. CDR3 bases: TGTGCCAGCAGTCAGAGGGGAAGTAATGAAAAACTGTTTTTT.

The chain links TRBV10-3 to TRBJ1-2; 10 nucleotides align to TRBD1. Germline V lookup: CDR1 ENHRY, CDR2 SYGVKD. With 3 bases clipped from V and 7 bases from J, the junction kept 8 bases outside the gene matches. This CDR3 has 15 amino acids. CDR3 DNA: TGTGCCATCAGTGATCCGGGACAGGGGCGGGGTGGCTACACCTTC. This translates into CAISDPGQGRGGYTF.

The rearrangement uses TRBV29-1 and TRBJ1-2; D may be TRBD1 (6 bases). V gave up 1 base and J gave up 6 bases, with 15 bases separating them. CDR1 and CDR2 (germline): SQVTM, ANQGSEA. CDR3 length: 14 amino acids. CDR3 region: CSVEVLGRGNGYTF. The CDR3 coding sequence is TGCAGCGTTGAAGTTTTGGGCAGGGGAAATGGCTACACCTTC.

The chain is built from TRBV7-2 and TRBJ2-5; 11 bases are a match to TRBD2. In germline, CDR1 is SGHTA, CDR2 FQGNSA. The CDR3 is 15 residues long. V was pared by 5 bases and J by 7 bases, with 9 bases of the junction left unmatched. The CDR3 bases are TGTGCCAGCAGCCTTAGCGGGGGGGCAGAGGGGACCCAGTACTTC. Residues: CASSLSGGAEGTQYF.

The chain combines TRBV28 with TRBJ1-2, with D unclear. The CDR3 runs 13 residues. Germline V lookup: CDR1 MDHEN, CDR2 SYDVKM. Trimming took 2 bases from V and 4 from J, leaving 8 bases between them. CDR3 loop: CASSLRGPYGYTF. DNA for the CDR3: TGTGCCAGCAGTTTAAGAGGGCCCTATGGCTACACCTTC.

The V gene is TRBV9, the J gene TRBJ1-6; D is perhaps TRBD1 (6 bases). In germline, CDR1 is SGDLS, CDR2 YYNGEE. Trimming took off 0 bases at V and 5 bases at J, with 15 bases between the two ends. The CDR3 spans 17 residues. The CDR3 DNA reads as TGTGCCAGCAGCGTAGCTGGTATGGGACATCATAATTCACCCCTCCACTTT. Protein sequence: CASSVAGMGHHNSPLHF.

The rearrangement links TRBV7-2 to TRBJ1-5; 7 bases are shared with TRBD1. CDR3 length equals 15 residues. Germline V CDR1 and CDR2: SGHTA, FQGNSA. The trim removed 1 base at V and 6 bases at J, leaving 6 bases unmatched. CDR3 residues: CASSLGGQDLQPQHF. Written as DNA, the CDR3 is TGTGCCAGCAGCTTAGGAGGACAGGATCTTCAGCCCCAGCATTTT. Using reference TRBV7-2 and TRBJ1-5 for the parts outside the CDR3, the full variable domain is GAGVSQSPSNKVTEKGKDVELRCDPISGHTALYWYRQSLGQGLEFLIYFQGNSAPDKSGLPSDRFSAERTGGSVSTLTIQRTQQEDSAVYLCASSLGGQDLQPQHFGDGTRLSIL.

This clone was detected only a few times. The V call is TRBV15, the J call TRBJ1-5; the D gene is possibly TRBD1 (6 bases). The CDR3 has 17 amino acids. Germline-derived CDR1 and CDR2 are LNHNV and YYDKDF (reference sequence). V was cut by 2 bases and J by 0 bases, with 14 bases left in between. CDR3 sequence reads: CATSRYRRGGSNQPQHF. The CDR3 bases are TGTGCCACCAGCAGATATCGCAGAGGGGGTAGCAATCAGCCCCAGCATTTT.

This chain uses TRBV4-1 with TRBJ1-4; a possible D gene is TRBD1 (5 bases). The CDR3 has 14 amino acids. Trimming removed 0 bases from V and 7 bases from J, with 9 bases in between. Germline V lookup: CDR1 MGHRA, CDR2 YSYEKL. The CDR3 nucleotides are TGCGCCAGCAGCCAAGACTTGGGGGGTGAAAAACTGTTTTTT. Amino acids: CASSQDLGGEKLFF.

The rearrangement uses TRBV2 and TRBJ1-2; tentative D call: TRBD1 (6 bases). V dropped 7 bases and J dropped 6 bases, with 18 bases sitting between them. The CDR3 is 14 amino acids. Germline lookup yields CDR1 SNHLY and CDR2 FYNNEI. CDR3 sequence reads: CASISGQMGHGYTF. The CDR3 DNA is TGTGCCAGCATCAGCGGACAGATGGGCCATGGCTACACCTTC.

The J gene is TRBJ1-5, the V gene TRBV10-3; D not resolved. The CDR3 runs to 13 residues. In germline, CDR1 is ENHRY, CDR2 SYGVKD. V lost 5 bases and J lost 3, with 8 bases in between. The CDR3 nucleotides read TGTGCCATCAGTCCTACCTCCAATCAGCCCCAGCATTTT. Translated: CAISPTSNQPQHF.

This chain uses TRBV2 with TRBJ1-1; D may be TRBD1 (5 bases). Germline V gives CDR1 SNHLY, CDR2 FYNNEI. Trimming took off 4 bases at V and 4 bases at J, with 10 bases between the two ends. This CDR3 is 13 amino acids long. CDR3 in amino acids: CASSAAGSTEAFF. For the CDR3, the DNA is TGTGCCAGCAGTGCTGCAGGGTCCACTGAAGCTTTCTTT.

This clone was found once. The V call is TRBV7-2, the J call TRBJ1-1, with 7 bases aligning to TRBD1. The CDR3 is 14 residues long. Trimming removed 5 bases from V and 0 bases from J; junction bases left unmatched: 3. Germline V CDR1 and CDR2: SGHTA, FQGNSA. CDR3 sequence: CASSRDRLNTEAFF. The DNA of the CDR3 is TGTGCCAGCAGCCGGGACAGACTGAACACTGAAGCTTTCTTT.